A single T cell receptor beta chain is shown here with its context. Its antigen is still unknown. Within the sample, other DNA sequences also encode this same CDR3. Use of 60 Vbeta and 13 Jbeta primers characterized the PCR. Profiling relied on immunoSEQ multiplex PCR, and the TCRdb table lists in-frame clones only, not all of them. The sample lists nearly 95,000 clones, 63% seen once, with around 6.6% in the top ten. The data are from a study of cytomegalovirus exposure and HLA in healthy donors. Study at large: Inside one of the first data releases sat about 85 million unique TCRs taken from HLA-typed donors.

CDR3 length equals 13 residues. CDR1 KGHSH and CDR2 LQKENI come from the germline V gene. Between the trimmed V and J ends, which lost 0 bases and 4 bases, there was a span of 6 bases. Study-wide results and limits: Fewer N-insertions (relative to the roughly 660-donor mean) were reportedly seen in an Asian-associated ancestry cluster in a later analysis. Several V segments, TRBV6-2 and TRBV6-3 among them, could not be told apart and were dropped. Trimming of TCR beta V- and J-genes showed a link, identified in a later analysis, to a missense DCLRE1C variant.

The chain couples TRBV18 to TRBJ2-5; possibly TRBD1 for D (6 bases). Input material: PBMCs. The clonotype was recovered from a woman in her twenties or thirties in good health and CMV-seronegative. The CDR3 nucleotides read TGTGCCAGCTCACCACCAGGGGGAGAGACCCAGTACTTC. Its translation: CASSPPGGETQYF.